This T cell receptor (beta chain) is from a study of T cells in Graves' hyperthyroidism and ophthalmopathy. This clonotype was seen ten or more times. This CDR3 comprises 13 residues. The V gene lost 4 bases and the J gene lost 4 bases, with 10 bases spanning the gap. Amplification of TCR beta CDR3 regions was performed using RNA transcripts as template. HTBI primers were used for first-round RT-PCR of the TCR CDR3. TCRdb re-analysed the multiplex PCR reads in MiXCR, keeping a single row per CDR3 protein. Of about 640,000 distinct CDR3 sequences listed, about 14% were seen once; the top ten hold under 15%.

Sequenced sample: blood. The chain uses TRBV12-3 or TRBV12-4 and TRBJ1-1; D is unclear. This clonotype was obtained from a woman between 45 and 65 years old with Graves' ophthalmopathy. The DNA of the CDR3 is TGTGCCAGCAGTTCCCAAGGGAGCACTGAAGCTTTCTTT. As protein: CASSSQGSTEAFF.